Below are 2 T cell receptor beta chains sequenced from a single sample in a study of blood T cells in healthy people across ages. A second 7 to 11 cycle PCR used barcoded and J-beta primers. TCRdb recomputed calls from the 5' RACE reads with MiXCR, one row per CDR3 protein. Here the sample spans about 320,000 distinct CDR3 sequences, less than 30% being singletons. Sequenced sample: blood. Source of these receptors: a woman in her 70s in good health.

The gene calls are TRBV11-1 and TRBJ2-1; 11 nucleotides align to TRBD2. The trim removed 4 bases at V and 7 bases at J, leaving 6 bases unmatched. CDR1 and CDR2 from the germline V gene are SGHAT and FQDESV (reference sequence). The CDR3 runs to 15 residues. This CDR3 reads CASSSISGRVNEQFF. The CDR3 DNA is TGTGCCAGCAGCTCTATTAGCGGGAGGGTTAATGAGCAGTTCTTC. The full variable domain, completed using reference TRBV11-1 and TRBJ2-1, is EAEVAQSPRYKITEKSQAVAFWCDPISGHATLYWYRQILGQGPELLVQFQDESVVDDSQLPKDRFSAERLKGVDSTLKIQPAELGDSAMYLCASSSISGRVNEQFFGPGTRLTVL.

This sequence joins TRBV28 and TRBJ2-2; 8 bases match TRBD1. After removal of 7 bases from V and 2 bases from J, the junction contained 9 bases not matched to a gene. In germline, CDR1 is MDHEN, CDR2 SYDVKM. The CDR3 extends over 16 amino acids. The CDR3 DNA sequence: TGTGCCAGCACGCAACAGGGGGGAACAAACACCGGGGAGCTGTTTTTT. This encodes CASTQQGGTNTGELFF.